The rows below give T cell receptor beta chains drawn from one sample of a study of T-cell memory formation after mild COVID-19. TCRdb re-analysed the 5' RACE reads in MiXCR, keeping a single row per CDR3 protein. The sample records 260,000 or so distinct CDR3 sequences, about a sixth being singletons. The specimen was PBMCs or a T cell subset sorted from them (not recorded which). The receptors shown here come from a man between 18 and 35 years old who had mild COVID-19 (a few samples of this study predate the infection). Cell type and time point are not known. CDR3s include the opening cysteine and the closing phenylalanine or tryptophan. Each record gives: J gene, D gene, V gene, clone size, CDR3 DNA, CDR3 protein. The D gene is left open where the match is weak. The size of a clone is reported for some rows only, either as once, few or many, or as a class for expanded clones.

j_gene: TRBJ2-7
d_gene: TRBD1
v_gene: TRBV4-3
abundance: few
CDR3nt: TGCGCCAGCAGCCGGACCGGGACAGGGAATACACACGAGCAGTACTTC
CDR3aa: CASSRTGTGNTHEQYF

j_gene: TRBJ2-3
d_gene: .
v_gene: TRBV6-5
abundance: few
CDR3nt: TGTGCCAGCAGGGTCGAGGGGGGCACAGATACGCAGTATTTT
CDR3aa: CASRVEGGTDTQYF

j_gene: TRBJ2-1
d_gene: .
v_gene: TRBV5-1
abundance: few
CDR3nt: TGCGCCAGCAGCTTGGGCGGGACAGCGGACAATGAGCAGTTCTTC
CDR3aa: CASSLGGTADNEQFF

j_gene: TRBJ1-1
d_gene: .
v_gene: TRBV21-1
abundance: .
CDR3nt: TGTGCCAGCAGCAAAGGGGCGGAAAGGGGTAACACTGAAGCTTTCTTT
CDR3aa: CASSKGAERGNTEAFF

j_gene: TRBJ1-5
d_gene: .
v_gene: TRBV4-3
abundance: .
CDR3nt: TGCGCCAGCAGCCAAGACCCGACAGTCAATCAGCCCCAGCATTTT
CDR3aa: CASSQDPTVNQPQHF

j_gene: TRBJ2-5
d_gene: .
v_gene: TRBV6-5
abundance: .
CDR3nt: TGTGCCAGCAGTTATCGGGGGCGAGAGACCCAGTACTTC
CDR3aa: CASSYRGRETQYF

j_gene: TRBJ1-6
d_gene: .
v_gene: TRBV15
abundance: .
CDR3nt: TGTGCCACCAGCGAGAGATCATCCCCCGGCTCAACCCTCCACTTT
CDR3aa: CATSERSSPGSTLHF

j_gene: TRBJ2-3
d_gene: TRBD1
v_gene: TRBV7-9
abundance: few
CDR3nt: TGTGCCAGCAGCCCCATTAGCCCCCCGGGACAGGTCACCACAGATACGCAGTATTTT
CDR3aa: CASSPISPPGQVTTDTQYF

j_gene: TRBJ2-1
d_gene: TRBD2
v_gene: TRBV5-6
abundance: few
CDR3nt: TGTGCCAGCAGCGAAACTAGCGAACTCTACAATGAGCAGTTCTTC
CDR3aa: CASSETSELYNEQFF

j_gene: TRBJ2-1
d_gene: .
v_gene: TRBV5-1
abundance: .
CDR3nt: TGCGCCAGCAGCTTGGGGCTCGGGACGTCACCCTACAATGAGCAGTTCTTC
CDR3aa: CASSLGLGTSPYNEQFF

j_gene: TRBJ2-2
d_gene: .
v_gene: TRBV7-3
abundance: few
CDR3nt: TGTGCCAGCAGCATTCGGACGGTGGCGAACACCGGGGAGCTGTTTTTT
CDR3aa: CASSIRTVANTGELFF

j_gene: TRBJ1-1
d_gene: TRBD1
v_gene: TRBV3-1
abundance: few
CDR3nt: TGTGCCAGCAGCCCCGAAGGCACGGGACAGGGTACGAGGACTGAAGCTTTCTTT
CDR3aa: CASSPEGTGQGTRTEAFF

j_gene: TRBJ2-1
d_gene: .
v_gene: TRBV5-1
abundance: .
CDR3nt: TGCGCCAGCAGCTTACAACAGGGAGCGTCCTACAATGAGCAGTTCTTC
CDR3aa: CASSLQQGASYNEQFF

j_gene: TRBJ2-3
d_gene: TRBD2
v_gene: TRBV11-2
abundance: .
CDR3nt: TGTGCCAGCAGCCTAGAGGCCGGACTAGAAACAGATACGCAGTATTTT
CDR3aa: CASSLEAGLETDTQYF

j_gene: TRBJ2-7
d_gene: .
v_gene: TRBV29-1
abundance: .
CDR3nt: TGCAGCGTTTACGGAGGGCCTTACGAGCAGTACTTC
CDR3aa: CSVYGGPYEQYF

j_gene: TRBJ1-4
d_gene: .
v_gene: TRBV10-2
abundance: .
CDR3nt: TGCGCCAGCCAAAGGTCTTCTACTAATGAAAAACTGTTTTTT
CDR3aa: CASQRSSTNEKLFF

j_gene: TRBJ2-2
d_gene: .
v_gene: TRBV6-5
abundance: .
CDR3nt: TGTGCCCTTTTTATTCTCGGAGTCACCGGGGAGCTGTTTTTT
CDR3aa: CALFILGVTGELFF

j_gene: TRBJ1-1
d_gene: TRBD1
v_gene: TRBV6-2/TRBV6-3
abundance: once
CDR3nt: TGTGCCAGCAGTCTCACAGGGGGCGCCAAGGCTTTCTTT
CDR3aa: CASSLTGGAKAFF

j_gene: TRBJ2-1
d_gene: .
v_gene: TRBV9
abundance: many
CDR3nt: TGTGCCAGCAGCGTAGTTGTGGGGGAGGAGCAGTTCTTC
CDR3aa: CASSVVVGEEQFF

j_gene: TRBJ2-1
d_gene: TRBD2
v_gene: TRBV7-3
abundance: .
CDR3nt: TGTGCCAGCAGCCCACTAGCGGCGCTGACGCAGTTCTTC
CDR3aa: CASSPLAALTQFF

j_gene: TRBJ2-5
d_gene: TRBD1
v_gene: TRBV7-3
abundance: few
CDR3nt: TGTGCCAGCAGCGCTGGGACAGGGAAGGGAGAGACCCAGTACTTC
CDR3aa: CASSAGTGKGETQYF

j_gene: TRBJ2-1
d_gene: .
v_gene: TRBV29-1
abundance: .
CDR3nt: TGCAGCGTTGGGAAGAGCTCCTACAATGAGCAGTTCTTC
CDR3aa: CSVGKSSYNEQFF

j_gene: TRBJ2-3
d_gene: TRBD2
v_gene: TRBV7-3
abundance: .
CDR3nt: TGTGCCAGCAGCGAATTAGCGGGGGGACTGACGGATACGCAGTATTTT
CDR3aa: CASSELAGGLTDTQYF

j_gene: TRBJ1-5
d_gene: .
v_gene: TRBV6-1
abundance: .
CDR3nt: TGTGCCAGCACCTACGACCCGAATCAGCCCCAGCATTTT
CDR3aa: CASTYDPNQPQHF

j_gene: TRBJ2-2
d_gene: .
v_gene: TRBV28
abundance: many
CDR3nt: TGTGCCAGCAGTTTATTAGGGAACACCGGGGAGCTGTTTTTT
CDR3aa: CASSLLGNTGELFF

j_gene: TRBJ2-2
d_gene: .
v_gene: TRBV18
abundance: .
CDR3nt: TGTGCCAGCTCACAGGGCCAGCAGATGAACACCGGGGAGCTGTCTTTT
CDR3aa: CASSQGQQMNTGELSF

j_gene: TRBJ1-1
d_gene: TRBD1
v_gene: TRBV6-2/TRBV6-3
abundance: .
CDR3nt: TGTGCCAGTACCCCGGGACAGGGGGCAAGGGCTGAAGCTTTCTTT
CDR3aa: CASTPGQGARAEAFF

j_gene: TRBJ2-3
d_gene: .
v_gene: TRBV5-1
abundance: .
CDR3nt: TGCGCCAGCAGCCAAGTAGGGGCTCCGGATACGCAGTATTTT
CDR3aa: CASSQVGAPDTQYF

j_gene: TRBJ2-3
d_gene: .
v_gene: TRBV5-1
abundance: .
CDR3nt: TGCGCCAGCAGCTCGGCGGGGGCCACAGATACGCAGTATTTT
CDR3aa: CASSSAGATDTQYF

j_gene: TRBJ2-7
d_gene: .
v_gene: TRBV12-5
abundance: few
CDR3nt: TGTGCTAGTGGTCCTCTGGGGAGGTACGAGCAGTACTTC
CDR3aa: CASGPLGRYEQYF

j_gene: TRBJ1-2
d_gene: .
v_gene: TRBV29-1
abundance: .
CDR3nt: TGCAGCGTTCCGGACCTTCCAAATGGCTACACCTTC
CDR3aa: CSVPDLPNGYTF

j_gene: TRBJ2-3
d_gene: .
v_gene: TRBV6-5
abundance: .
CDR3nt: TGTGCCAGCAACGGGGGGCCAGGGAGGACAGATACGCAGTATTTT
CDR3aa: CASNGGPGRTDTQYF

j_gene: TRBJ2-5
d_gene: .
v_gene: TRBV6-6
abundance: few
CDR3nt: TGTGCCAGCAGGCCCTTCGGAGCTCTTCAAGAGACCCAGTACTTC
CDR3aa: CASRPFGALQETQYF

j_gene: TRBJ1-4
d_gene: .
v_gene: TRBV4-2
abundance: .
CDR3nt: TGTGCCAGCAGCCATGTAACTTTTTCAGGGGATGGGGAAAAACTGTTTTTT
CDR3aa: CASSHVTFSGDGEKLFF

j_gene: TRBJ2-7
d_gene: TRBD2
v_gene: TRBV12-3/TRBV12-4
abundance: .
CDR3nt: TGTGCCAGCAGTCCGACTAGCGGGGGAAACGAGCAGTACTTC
CDR3aa: CASSPTSGGNEQYF

j_gene: TRBJ1-2
d_gene: .
v_gene: TRBV20-1
abundance: few
CDR3nt: TGCAGTGCTAAGAGGGGGGCCTATGGCTACACCTTC
CDR3aa: CSAKRGAYGYTF

j_gene: TRBJ1-1
d_gene: TRBD1
v_gene: TRBV6-1
abundance: few
CDR3nt: TGTGCCAGCAGTGATTCCCGGGACAGGGGGCGAGACACTGAAGCTTTCTTT
CDR3aa: CASSDSRDRGRDTEAFF

j_gene: TRBJ2-3
d_gene: TRBD2
v_gene: TRBV4-3
abundance: many
CDR3nt: TGCGCCAGCAGCCAAACCCCGTCAAGCGGGGGGCCGCAGTATTTT
CDR3aa: CASSQTPSSGGPQYF

j_gene: TRBJ1-1
d_gene: .
v_gene: TRBV29-1
abundance: .
CDR3nt: TGCAGCGTAGAGGCTGTCGGGATGAACACTGAAGCTTTCTTT
CDR3aa: CSVEAVGMNTEAFF

j_gene: TRBJ2-7
d_gene: TRBD1
v_gene: TRBV7-2
abundance: few
CDR3nt: TGTGCCAGCAGCTTTCGGACAGGGGTCTCCTACGAGCAGTACTTC
CDR3aa: CASSFRTGVSYEQYF

j_gene: TRBJ1-4
d_gene: .
v_gene: TRBV4-2
abundance: .
CDR3nt: TGTGCCAGCAGCACTCGGGGGTACGGGCCGCTGTCAGGTGAAAAACTGTTTTTT
CDR3aa: CASSTRGYGPLSGEKLFF